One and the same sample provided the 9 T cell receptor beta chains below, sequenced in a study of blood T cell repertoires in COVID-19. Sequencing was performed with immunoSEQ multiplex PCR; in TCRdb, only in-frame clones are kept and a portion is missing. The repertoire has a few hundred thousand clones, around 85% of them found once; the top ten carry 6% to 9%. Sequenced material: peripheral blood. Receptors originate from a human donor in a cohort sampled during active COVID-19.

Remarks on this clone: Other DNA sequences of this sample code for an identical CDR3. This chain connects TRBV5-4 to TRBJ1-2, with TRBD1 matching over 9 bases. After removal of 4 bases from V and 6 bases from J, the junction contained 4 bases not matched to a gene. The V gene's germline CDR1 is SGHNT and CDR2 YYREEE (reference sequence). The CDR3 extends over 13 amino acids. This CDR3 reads CASSPDRGDGYTF. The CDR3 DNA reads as TGTGCCAGCAGCCCGGACAGGGGAGATGGCTACACCTTC.

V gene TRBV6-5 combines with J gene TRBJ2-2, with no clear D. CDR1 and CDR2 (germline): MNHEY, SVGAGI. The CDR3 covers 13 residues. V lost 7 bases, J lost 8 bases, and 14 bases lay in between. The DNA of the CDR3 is TGTGCCAGCACCTTACGCCAGCGAGGGGAGCTGTTTTTT. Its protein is CASTLRQRGELFF.

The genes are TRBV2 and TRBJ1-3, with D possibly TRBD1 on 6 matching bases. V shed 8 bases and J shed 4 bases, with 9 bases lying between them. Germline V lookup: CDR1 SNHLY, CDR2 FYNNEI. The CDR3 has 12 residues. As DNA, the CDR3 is TGTGCCAGCGGCGACAGGGGAAACACCATATATTTT. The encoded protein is CASGDRGNTIYF.

The CDR3 reads CASSQPRTGISYEQYF. For the CDR3, the DNA is TGTGCCAGCAGTCAACCGCGGACAGGGATCTCCTACGAGCAGTACTTC. The chain combines TRBV7-2 with TRBJ2-7; TRBD1 agrees at 8 bases. The CDR3 is 16 residues long. Germline lookup yields CDR1 SGHTA and CDR2 FQGNSA. J lost 0 bases, V lost 6 bases, and 10 bases had no gene match.

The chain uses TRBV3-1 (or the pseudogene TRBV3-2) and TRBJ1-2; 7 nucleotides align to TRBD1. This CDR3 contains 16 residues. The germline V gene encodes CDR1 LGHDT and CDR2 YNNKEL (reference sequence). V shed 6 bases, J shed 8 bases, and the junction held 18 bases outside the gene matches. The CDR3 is CASREGWGTTGQGYTF. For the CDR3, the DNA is TGTGCCAGCAGAGAAGGGTGGGGAACGACAGGGCAGGGCTACACCTTC.

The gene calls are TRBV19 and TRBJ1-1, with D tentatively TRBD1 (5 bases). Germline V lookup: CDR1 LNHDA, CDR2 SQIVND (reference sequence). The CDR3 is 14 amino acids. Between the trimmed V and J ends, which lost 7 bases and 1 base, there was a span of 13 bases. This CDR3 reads CASKAGRGNTEAFF. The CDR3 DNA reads TGTGCCAGTAAGGCGGGAAGGGGGAACACTGAAGCTTTCTTT.

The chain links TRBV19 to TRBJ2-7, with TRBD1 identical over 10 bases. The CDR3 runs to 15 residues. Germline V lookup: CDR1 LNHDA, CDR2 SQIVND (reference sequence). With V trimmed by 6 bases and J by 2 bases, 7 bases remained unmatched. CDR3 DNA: TGTGCCAGTAGACGGGAGACAGGGGGCACCTACGAGCAGTACTTC. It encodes CASRRETGGTYEQYF. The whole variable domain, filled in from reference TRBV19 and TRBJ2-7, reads DGGITQSPKYLFRKEGQNVTLSCEQNLNHDAMYWYRQDPGQGLRLIYYSQIVNDFQKGDIAEGYSVSREKKESFPLTVTSAQKNPTAFYLCASRRETGGTYEQYFGPGTRLTVT.

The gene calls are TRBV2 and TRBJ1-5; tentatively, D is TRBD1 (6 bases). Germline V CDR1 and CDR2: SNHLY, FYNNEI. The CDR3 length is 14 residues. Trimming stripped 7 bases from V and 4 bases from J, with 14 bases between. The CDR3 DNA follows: TGTGCCAGCAATCAGGGGTGGGGTAATCAGCCCCAGCATTTT. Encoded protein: CASNQGWGNQPQHF.

CDR3 nucleotide sequence: TGTGCCAGCAGCCAAGAGGGAGGGAACACTGAAGCTTTCTTT. As protein: CASSQEGGNTEAFF. This chain connects TRBV3-1 (or the pseudogene TRBV3-2) to TRBJ1-1; D call uncertain. CDR3 length: 14 amino acids. V was trimmed by 0 bases and J by 1 base, leaving 6 bases between them. Germline-derived CDR1 and CDR2 are LGHDT and YNNKEL (reference sequence).